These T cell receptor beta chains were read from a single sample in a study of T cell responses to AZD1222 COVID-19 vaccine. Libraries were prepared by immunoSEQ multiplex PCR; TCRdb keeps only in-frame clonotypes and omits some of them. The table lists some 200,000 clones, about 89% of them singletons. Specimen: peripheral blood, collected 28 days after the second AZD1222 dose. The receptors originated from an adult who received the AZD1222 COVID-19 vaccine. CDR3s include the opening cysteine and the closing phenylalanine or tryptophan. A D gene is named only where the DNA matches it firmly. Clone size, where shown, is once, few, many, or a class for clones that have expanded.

CDR3: CASSPEGQGWTEAFF
DNA: TGTGCCAGCAGTCCAGAGGGACAGGGCTGGACTGAAGCTTTCTTT
V: TRBV27
size: NA
D: TRBD1
J: TRBJ1-1

CDR3: CASSMDPLGVAGEETQYF
DNA: TGTGCCAGTAGTATGGACCCCCTTGGGGTAGCGGGAGAGGAGACCCAGTACTTC
V: TRBV19
size: NA
D: TRBD2
J: TRBJ2-5

CDR3: CASSQGLAGGTLRTETQYF
DNA: TGTGCCAGCAGCCAAGGACTAGCGGGAGGCACTCTCAGGACAGAGACCCAGTACTTC
V: TRBV3-1/TRBV3-2
size: NA
D: TRBD2
J: TRBJ2-5

CDR3: CASSNPGQGYHEQYF
DNA: TGTGCCAGTAGCAACCCGGGACAGGGGTACCACGAGCAGTACTTC
V: TRBV19
size: NA
D: TRBD1
J: TRBJ2-7

CDR3: CASSLRRQTKAFF
DNA: TGTGCCAGCAGCTTAAGGCGGCAGACTAAAGCTTTCTTT
V: TRBV11-1
size: NA
D: NA
J: TRBJ1-1

CDR3: CAWSGQDRGEQFF
DNA: TGTGCCTGGAGTGGACAGGACCGGGGTGAGCAGTTCTTC
V: TRBV30
size: NA
D: NA
J: TRBJ2-1

CDR3: CASSTNREGFRQAFF
DNA: TGTGCCAGCAGCACAAACAGGGAAGGATTCCGTCAAGCTTTCTTT
V: TRBV7-8
size: once
D: NA
J: TRBJ1-1

CDR3: CASSKESRGWMNTEAFF
DNA: TGTGCCAGCAGTAAAGAGAGTCGGGGCTGGATGAACACTGAAGCTTTCTTT
V: TRBV6-1
size: NA
D: NA
J: TRBJ1-1

CDR3: CASSMVGGNEQFF
DNA: TGTGCCAGTAGTATGGTCGGAGGGAATGAGCAGTTCTTC
V: TRBV19
size: once
D: NA
J: TRBJ2-1

CDR3: CASSPDRDTEAFF
DNA: TGTGCCAGCTCACCCGACAGGGACACTGAAGCTTTCTTT
V: TRBV18
size: NA
D: TRBD1
J: TRBJ1-1

CDR3: CASSYYRRGSQYF
DNA: TGTGCCAGCAGCTACTATAGGCGGGGCTCGCAGTATTTT
V: TRBV5-6
size: NA
D: NA
J: TRBJ2-3

CDR3: CASSLVPGSGANVLTF
DNA: TGTGCCAGCAGCTTGGTGCCGGGCTCTGGGGCCAACGTCCTGACTTTC
V: TRBV5-6
size: NA
D: NA
J: TRBJ2-6

CDR3: CASSPRVGINYGYTF
DNA: TGTGCCAGCTCACCACGGGTAGGGATTAACTATGGCTACACCTTC
V: TRBV18
size: once
D: NA
J: TRBJ1-2